This T cell receptor (beta chain) was profiled in a study of blood T cell repertoires in COVID-19. Study at large: The United States, Italy and Spain were the sources of the acute and convalescent COVID-19 samples. PBMCs, B-cell-depleted T cells, or T cells were the source of the cDNA or gDNA that made up the material.

This CDR3 is 14 amino acids long. Trimming cost V 2 bases and J 2 bases, with 10 bases left between them. Germline V lookup: CDR1 SGDLS, CDR2 YYNGEE. Authors' data handling: Estimates of nucleated cell counts were drawn from the amplification of reference gene primers. Profiled with immunoSEQ multiplex PCR; TCRdb holds only in-frame clones, not every one. V and J calls and clone size are those listed in that table; D and trimming were worked out from the DNA. There are tens of thousands of clones in the sample; about nine tenths occur only once, and around a tenth lies in the top ten. This TCR derives from a human donor in a cohort sampled during active COVID-19. The chain is built from TRBV9 and TRBJ1-2, with D tentatively TRBD1 (6 bases). The sequenced sample was peripheral blood. The CDR3 DNA reads as TGTGCCAGCAGCGTGGACAGCGTAAACTATGGCTACACCTTC. Its translation: CASSVDSVNYGYTF.